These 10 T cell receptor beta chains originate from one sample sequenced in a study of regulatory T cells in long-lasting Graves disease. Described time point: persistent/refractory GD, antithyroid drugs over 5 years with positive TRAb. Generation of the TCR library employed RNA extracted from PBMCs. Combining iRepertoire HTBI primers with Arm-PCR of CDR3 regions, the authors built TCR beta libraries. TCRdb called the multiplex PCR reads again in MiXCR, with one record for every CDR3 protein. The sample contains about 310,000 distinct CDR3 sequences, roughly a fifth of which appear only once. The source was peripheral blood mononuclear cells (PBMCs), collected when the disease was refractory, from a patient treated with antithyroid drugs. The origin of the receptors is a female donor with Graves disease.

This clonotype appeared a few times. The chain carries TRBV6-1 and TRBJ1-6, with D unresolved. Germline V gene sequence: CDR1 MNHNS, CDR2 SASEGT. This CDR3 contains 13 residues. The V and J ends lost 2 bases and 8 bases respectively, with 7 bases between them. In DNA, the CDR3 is TGTGCCAGCAGTGAATACGGAGATTCACCCCTCCACTTT. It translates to CASSEYGDSPLHF.

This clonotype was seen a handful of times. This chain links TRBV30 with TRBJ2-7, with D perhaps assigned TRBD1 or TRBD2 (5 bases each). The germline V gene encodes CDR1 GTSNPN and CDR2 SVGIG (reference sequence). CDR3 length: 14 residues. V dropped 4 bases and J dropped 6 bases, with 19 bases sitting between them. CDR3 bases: TGTGCCTGGATCCCTTTGGGGGAGCTGGGCGAGCAGTACTTC. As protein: CAWIPLGELGEQYF.

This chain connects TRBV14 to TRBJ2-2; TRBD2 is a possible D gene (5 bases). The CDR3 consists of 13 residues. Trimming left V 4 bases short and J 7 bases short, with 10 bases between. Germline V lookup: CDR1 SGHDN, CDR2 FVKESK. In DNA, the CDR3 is TGTGCCAGCAGCCTCCGACGGGACGGGGAGCTGTTTTTT. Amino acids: CASSLRRDGELFF. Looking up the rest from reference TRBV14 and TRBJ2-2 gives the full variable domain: EAGVTQFPSHSVIEKGQTVTLRCDPISGHDNLYWYRRVMGKEIKFLLHFVKESKQDESGMPNNRFLAERTGGTYSTLKVQPAELEDSGVYFCASSLRRDGELFFGEGSRLTVL.

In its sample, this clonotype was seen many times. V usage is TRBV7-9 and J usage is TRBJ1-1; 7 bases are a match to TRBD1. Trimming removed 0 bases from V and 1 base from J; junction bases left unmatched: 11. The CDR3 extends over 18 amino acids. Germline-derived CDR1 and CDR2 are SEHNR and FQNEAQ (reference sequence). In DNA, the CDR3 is TGTGCCAGCAGCTTAGCGCTAGGGGGCGCGGCGACGAACACTGAAGCTTTCTTT. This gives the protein CASSLALGGAATNTEAFF. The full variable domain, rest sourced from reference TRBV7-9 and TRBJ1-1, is DTGVSQNPRHKITKRGQNVTFRCDPISEHNRLYWYRQTLGQGPEFLTYFQNEAQLEKSRLLSDRFSAERPKGSFSTLEIQRTEQGDSAMYLCASSLALGGAATNTEAFFGQGTRLTVV.

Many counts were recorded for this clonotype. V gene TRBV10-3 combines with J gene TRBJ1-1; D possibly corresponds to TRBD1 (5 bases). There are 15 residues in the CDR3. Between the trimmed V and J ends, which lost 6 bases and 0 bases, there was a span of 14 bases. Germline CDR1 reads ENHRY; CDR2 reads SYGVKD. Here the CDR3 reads CAISVTGRLNTEAFF. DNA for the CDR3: TGTGCCATCAGCGTGACGGGACGGTTGAACACTGAAGCTTTCTTT.

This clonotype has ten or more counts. The CDR3 DNA reads TGCAGCGTTGAGGATGGGGGGCCTAACTATGGCTACACCTTC. Amino acids: CSVEDGGPNYGYTF. The chain is built from TRBV29-1 and TRBJ1-2, with TRBD1 as a possible D gene (6 bases). Germline V lookup: CDR1 SQVTM, CDR2 ANQGSEA. V was shortened by 3 bases and J by 0 bases, with 11 bases between the two germline ends. This CDR3 has 14 amino acids.

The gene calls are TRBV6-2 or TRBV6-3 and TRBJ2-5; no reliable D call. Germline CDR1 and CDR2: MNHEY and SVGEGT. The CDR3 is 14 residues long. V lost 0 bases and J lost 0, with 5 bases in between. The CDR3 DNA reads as TGTGCCAGCAGTTACTCGAGGTACCAAGAGACCCAGTACTTC. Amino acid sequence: CASSYSRYQETQYF.

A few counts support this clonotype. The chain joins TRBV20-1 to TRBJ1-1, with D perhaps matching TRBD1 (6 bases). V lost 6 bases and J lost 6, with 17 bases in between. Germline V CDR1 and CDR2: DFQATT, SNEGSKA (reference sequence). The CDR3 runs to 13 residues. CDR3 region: CSAAGALYPEAFF. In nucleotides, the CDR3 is TGCAGTGCGGCAGGGGCGCTATATCCTGAAGCTTTCTTT.

CDR3 sequence (DNA): TGTGCCAGCAGCCCAGGGATCGATGAGCAGTTCTTC. Amino acid sequence: CASSPGIDEQFF. The chain joins TRBV3-1 to TRBJ2-1; perhaps TRBD1 as D (5 bases). Trimming removed 4 bases from V and 8 bases from J, with 9 bases in between. Germline CDR1 reads LGHDT; CDR2 reads YNNKEL (reference sequence). The CDR3 spans 12 residues.

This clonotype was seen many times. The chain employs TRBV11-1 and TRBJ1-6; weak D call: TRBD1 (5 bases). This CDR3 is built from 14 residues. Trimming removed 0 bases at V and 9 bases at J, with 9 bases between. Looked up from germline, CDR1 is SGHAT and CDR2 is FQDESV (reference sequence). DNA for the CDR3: TGTGCCAGCAGCTTAGCGCGGGGCGCTTCACCCCTCCACTTT. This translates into CASSLARGASPLHF.